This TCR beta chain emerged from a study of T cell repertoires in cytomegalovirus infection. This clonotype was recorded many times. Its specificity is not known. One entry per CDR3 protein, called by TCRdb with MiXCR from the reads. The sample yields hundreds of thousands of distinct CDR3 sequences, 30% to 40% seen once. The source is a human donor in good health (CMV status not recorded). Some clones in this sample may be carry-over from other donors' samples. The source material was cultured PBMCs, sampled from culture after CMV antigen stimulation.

Here the CDR3 reads CASSLAQAETQYF. In DNA, the CDR3 is TGTGCCAGCAGCTTAGCGCAAGCAGAGACCCAGTACTTC. The genes are TRBV7-2 and TRBJ2-5; D is undetermined. Germline V gene sequence: CDR1 SGHTA, CDR2 FQGNSA. The V and J ends lost 0 bases and 4 bases respectively, with 6 bases between them. The CDR3 extends over 13 amino acids.